Reported below is one T cell receptor (beta chain). Its antigen is not identified. V trimming: 7 bases; J trimming: 3 bases; junction bases outside the gene matches: 5. The CDR3 spans 13 residues. Germline assignment: CDR1 LNHDA and CDR2 SQIVND (reference sequence). These data are taken from a study of PD-L1 blockade in urothelial cancer. Findings of the study overall: Better survival was predicted when blood TCR clonality before treatment fell below the median. Stronger expansion of tumor-associated clones in blood at 3 weeks distinguished durable-benefit patients.

Spiked synthetic TCR analogs estimated absolute template abundance per PCR. Here immunoSEQ multiplex PCR was the method, and the copy in TCRdb shows in-frame clones only, minus some. Seen here are about 28,000 clones, approximately 79% observed once, and the top ten hold more than 2%. The TCR comes from a man aged 45-60 years with urothelial cancer. V is TRBV19 and J is TRBJ1-1, with TRBD1 matching 7 bases. Sequenced material: PBMCs, taken around atezolizumab (anti-PD-L1) treatment. The CDR3 protein is CASISTGHTEAFF. For the CDR3, the DNA is TGTGCCAGTATATCGACAGGGCACACTGAAGCTTTCTTT.